The text below deals with one TCR beta chain. Its antigen is undetermined. Between the trimmed V and J ends, which lost 5 bases and 9 bases, there was a span of 11 bases. The CDR3 consists of 12 residues. Germline CDR1 is MNHNY and CDR2 is SVGAGI (reference sequence). Terminally differentiated effector memory CD45RA+ cells were left out of the naive CD8 fraction, which was CD45RO-negative and positively selected for CCR7. The entry originates in a study of shared clonotypes between healthy human individuals. Study outcomes and limitations: Roughly 5.3% of naive CD4 clonotypes were common to a handful of donors. Inspection by rarefaction showed sorted-subset sequencing to be incomplete despite large depth.

The repertoire was sequenced with immunoSEQ multiplex PCR; TCRdb's copy has only in-frame clones and lacks some. The sample has hundreds of thousands of clones, more than 85% seen once. This chain uses TRBV6-6 with TRBJ2-1, with D unresolved. The sequence was obtained from a man younger than 40 in good health. Sample: naive CD8+ T cells sorted from blood. CDR3: CASSTSVGEQFF. The DNA for the CDR3 is TGTGCCAGCAGTACCTCGGTCGGTGAGCAGTTCTTC.